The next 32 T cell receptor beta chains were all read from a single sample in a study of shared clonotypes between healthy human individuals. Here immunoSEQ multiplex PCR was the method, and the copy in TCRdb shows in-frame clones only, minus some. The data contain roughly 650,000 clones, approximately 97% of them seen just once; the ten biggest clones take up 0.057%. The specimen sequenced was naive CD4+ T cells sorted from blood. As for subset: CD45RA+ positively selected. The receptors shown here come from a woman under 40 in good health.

CDR3 coding DNA: TGCAGCGTTGAAGATCAGACTAGCGGGTCCAAAGAGACCCAGTACTTC. Protein sequence: CSVEDQTSGSKETQYF. The chain links TRBV29-1 to TRBJ2-5, with TRBD2 matching over 10 bases. The CDR3 sequence is 16 residues long. Germline V CDR1 and CDR2: SQVTM, ANQGSEA. The V segment lost 0 bases and the J segment 3 bases; nucleotides outside the gene matches: 7.

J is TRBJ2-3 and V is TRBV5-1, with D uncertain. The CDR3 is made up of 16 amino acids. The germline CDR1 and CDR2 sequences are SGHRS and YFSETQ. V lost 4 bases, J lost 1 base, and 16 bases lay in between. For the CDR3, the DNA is TGCGCCAGCAGCATATATATGTATCAAGGCACAGATACGCAGTATTTT. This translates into CASSIYMYQGTDTQYF.

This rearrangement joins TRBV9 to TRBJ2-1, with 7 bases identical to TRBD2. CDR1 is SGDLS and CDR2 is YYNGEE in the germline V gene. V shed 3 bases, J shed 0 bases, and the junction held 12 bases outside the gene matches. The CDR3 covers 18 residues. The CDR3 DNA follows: TGTGCCAGCAGCGCGACCGGGAGGAGTTCACGCTCCTACAATGAGCAGTTCTTC. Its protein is CASSATGRSSRSYNEQFF.

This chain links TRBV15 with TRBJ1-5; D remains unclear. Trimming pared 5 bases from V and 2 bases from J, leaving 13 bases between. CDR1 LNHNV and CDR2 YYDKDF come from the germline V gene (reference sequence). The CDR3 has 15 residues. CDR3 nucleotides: TGTGCCACCAGCCGTCGGACCGCAGGCAATCAGCCCCAGCATTTT. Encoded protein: CATSRRTAGNQPQHF.

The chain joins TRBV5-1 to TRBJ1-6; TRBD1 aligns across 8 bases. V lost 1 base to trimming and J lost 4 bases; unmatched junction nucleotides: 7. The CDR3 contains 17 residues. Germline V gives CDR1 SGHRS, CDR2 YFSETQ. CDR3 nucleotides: TGCGCCAGCAGCTTGAGACTGAGGACAGGGTATAATTCACCCCTCCACTTT. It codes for CASSLRLRTGYNSPLHF.

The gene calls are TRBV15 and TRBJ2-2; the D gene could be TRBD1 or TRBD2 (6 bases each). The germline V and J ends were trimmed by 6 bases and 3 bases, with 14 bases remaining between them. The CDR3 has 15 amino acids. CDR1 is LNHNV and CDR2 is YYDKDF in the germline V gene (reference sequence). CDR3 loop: CATRRGAADTGELFF. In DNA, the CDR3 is TGTGCCACCAGGAGGGGGGCGGCGGACACCGGGGAGCTGTTTTTT.

DNA of the CDR3: TGTGCCAGCAGTAACGGGAATCAGCCCCAGCATTTT. This codes for CASSNGNQPQHF. This chain links TRBV2 with TRBJ1-5; D is undetermined. Trimming shortened V by 5 bases and J by 4 bases, and 6 bases separated the two germline ends. The CDR3 extends over 12 amino acids. Germline loops: CDR1 SNHLY, CDR2 FYNNEI. Full variable domain (missing parts from reference TRBV2 and TRBJ1-5): EPEVTQTPSHQVTQMGQEVILRCVPISNHLYFYWYRQILGQKVEFLVSFYNNEISEKSEIFDDQFSVERPDGSNFTLKIRSTKLEDSAMYFCASSNGNQPQHFGDGTRLSIL.

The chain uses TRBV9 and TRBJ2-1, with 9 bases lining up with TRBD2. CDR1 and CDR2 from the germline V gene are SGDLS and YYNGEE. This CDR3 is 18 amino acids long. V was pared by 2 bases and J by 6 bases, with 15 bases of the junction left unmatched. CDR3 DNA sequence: TGTGCCAGCAGCGTGCCTTTAGGGGCGGGAGGGCCAAGCAATGAGCAGTTCTTC. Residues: CASSVPLGAGGPSNEQFF. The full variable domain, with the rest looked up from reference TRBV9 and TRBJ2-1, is DSGVTQTPKHLITATGQRVTLRCSPRSGDLSVYWYQQSLDQGLQFLIQYYNGEERAKGNILERFSAQQFPDLHSELNLSSLELGDSALYFCASSVPLGAGGPSNEQFFGPGTRLTVL.

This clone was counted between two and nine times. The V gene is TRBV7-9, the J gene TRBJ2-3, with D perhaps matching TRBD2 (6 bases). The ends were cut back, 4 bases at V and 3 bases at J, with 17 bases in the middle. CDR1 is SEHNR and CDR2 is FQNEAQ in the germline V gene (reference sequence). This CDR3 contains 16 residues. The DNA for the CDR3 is TGTGCCAGCAGCTCGGGCCGGGGAGGAGGGACAGATACGCAGTATTTT. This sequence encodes CASSSGRGGGTDTQYF.

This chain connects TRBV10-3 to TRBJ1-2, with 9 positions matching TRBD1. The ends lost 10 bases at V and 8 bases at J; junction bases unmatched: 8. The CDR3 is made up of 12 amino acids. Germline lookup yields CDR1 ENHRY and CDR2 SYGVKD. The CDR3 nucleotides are TGTGCCACACGGGACAGGGATCGGGGCTACACCTTC. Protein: CATRDRDRGYTF.

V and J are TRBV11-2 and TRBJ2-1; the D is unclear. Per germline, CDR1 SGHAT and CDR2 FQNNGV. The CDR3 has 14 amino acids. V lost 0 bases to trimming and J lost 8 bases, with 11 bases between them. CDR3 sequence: CASSLDRPPDEQFF. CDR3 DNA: TGTGCCAGCAGCTTAGATCGACCCCCTGATGAGCAGTTCTTC. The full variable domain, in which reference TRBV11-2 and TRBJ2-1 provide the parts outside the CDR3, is EAGVAQSPRYKIIEKRQSVAFWCNPISGHATLYWYQQILGQGPKLLIQFQNNGVVDDSQLPKDRFSAERLKGVDSTLKIQPAKLEDSAVYLCASSLDRPPDEQFFGPGTRLTVL.

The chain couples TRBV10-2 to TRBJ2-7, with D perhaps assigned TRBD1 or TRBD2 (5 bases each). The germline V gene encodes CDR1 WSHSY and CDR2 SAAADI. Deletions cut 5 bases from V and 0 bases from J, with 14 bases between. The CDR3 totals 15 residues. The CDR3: CASSPSLGRSYEQYF. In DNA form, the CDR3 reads TGCGCCAGCAGTCCTAGCTTGGGGCGCTCCTACGAGCAGTACTTC.

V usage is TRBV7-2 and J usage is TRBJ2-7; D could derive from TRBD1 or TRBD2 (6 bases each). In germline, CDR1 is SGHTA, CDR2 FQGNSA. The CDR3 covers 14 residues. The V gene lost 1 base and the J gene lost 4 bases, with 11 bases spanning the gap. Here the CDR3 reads CASSLDGGPYEQYF. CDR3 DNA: TGTGCCAGCAGCTTAGATGGGGGGCCTTACGAGCAGTACTTC.

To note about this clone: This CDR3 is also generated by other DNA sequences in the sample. CDR3 sequence: CSVGQGLNTEAFF. In DNA, the CDR3 is TGCAGCGTTGGGCAGGGGTTGAACACTGAAGCTTTCTTT. The V gene is TRBV29-1, the J gene TRBJ1-1, with D perhaps matching TRBD1 (6 bases). From germline, CDR1 is SQVTM and CDR2 ANQGSEA. V gave up 4 bases and J gave up 0 bases, with 9 bases separating them. CDR3 length: 13 amino acids.

The chain's CDR3 is CASSQEGSSWGRVGKLFF. The CDR3 region has the DNA TGTGCCAGCAGCCAAGAAGGTTCATCATGGGGGAGGGTAGGAAAACTGTTTTTT. The chain joins TRBV14 to TRBJ1-4, with D perhaps matching TRBD1 (5 bases). The germline V gene has CDR1 SGHDN and CDR2 FVKESK. Trimming left V 0 bases short and J 10 bases short, with 24 bases between. The CDR3 covers 18 residues.

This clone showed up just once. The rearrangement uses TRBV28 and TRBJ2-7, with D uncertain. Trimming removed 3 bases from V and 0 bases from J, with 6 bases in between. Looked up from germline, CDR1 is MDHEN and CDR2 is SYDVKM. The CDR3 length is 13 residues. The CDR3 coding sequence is TGTGCCAGCAGTTTCCACAACTCCTACGAGCAGTACTTC. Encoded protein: CASSFHNSYEQYF.

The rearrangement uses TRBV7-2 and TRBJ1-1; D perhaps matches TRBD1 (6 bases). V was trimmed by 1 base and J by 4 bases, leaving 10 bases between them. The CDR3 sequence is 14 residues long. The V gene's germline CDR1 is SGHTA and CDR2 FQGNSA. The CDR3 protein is CASSLGGPGTEAFF. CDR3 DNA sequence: TGTGCCAGCAGCTTAGGGGGGCCGGGCACTGAAGCTTTCTTT.

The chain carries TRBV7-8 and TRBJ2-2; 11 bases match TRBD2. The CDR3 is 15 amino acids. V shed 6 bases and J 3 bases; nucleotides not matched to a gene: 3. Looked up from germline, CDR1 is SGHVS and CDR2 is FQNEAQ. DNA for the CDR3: TGTGCCAGCAGATCGGGACTAGCGGACACCGGGGAGCTGTTTTTT. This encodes CASRSGLADTGELFF.

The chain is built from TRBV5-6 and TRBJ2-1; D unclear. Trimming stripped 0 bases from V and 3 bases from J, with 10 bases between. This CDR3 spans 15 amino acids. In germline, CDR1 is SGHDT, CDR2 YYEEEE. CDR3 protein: CASSLGSLNYNEQFF. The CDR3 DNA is TGTGCCAGCAGCTTGGGCAGCCTTAACTACAATGAGCAGTTCTTC.

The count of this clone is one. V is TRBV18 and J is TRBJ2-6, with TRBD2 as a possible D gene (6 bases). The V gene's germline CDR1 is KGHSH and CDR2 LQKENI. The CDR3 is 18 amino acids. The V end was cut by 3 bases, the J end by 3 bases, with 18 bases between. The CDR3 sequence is CASSPTTAGSDGANVLTF. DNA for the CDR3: TGTGCCAGCTCACCGACCACGGCCGGGAGCGATGGGGCCAACGTCCTGACTTTC.

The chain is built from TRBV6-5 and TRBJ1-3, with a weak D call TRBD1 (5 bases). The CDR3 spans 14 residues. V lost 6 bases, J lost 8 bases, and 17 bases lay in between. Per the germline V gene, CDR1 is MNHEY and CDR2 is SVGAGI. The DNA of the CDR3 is TGTGCCAGCAGACCTACAGGAGTCAGGCACACCATATATTTT. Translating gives CASRPTGVRHTIYF.

The CDR3 protein is CASSPPPLAGVYNEQFF. In DNA, the CDR3 is TGTGCCAGTAGTCCACCCCCGCTAGCGGGAGTATACAATGAGCAGTTCTTC. The chain employs TRBV19 and TRBJ2-1; TRBD2 matches 10 bases. Germline loops: CDR1 LNHDA, CDR2 SQIVND (reference sequence). V was clipped by 5 bases and J by 4 bases; unmatched bases: 11. The CDR3 is 17 residues long.

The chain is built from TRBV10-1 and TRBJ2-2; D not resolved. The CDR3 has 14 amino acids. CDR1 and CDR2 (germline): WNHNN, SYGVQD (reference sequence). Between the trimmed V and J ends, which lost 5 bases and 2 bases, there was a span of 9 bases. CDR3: CASSRQANTGELFF. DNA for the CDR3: TGCGCCAGCAGTAGGCAGGCTAACACCGGGGAGCTGTTTTTT.

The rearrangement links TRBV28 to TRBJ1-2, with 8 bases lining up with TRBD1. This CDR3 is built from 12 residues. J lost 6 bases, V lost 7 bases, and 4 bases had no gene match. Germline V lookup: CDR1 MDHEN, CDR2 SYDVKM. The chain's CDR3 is CASKGQGHGYTF. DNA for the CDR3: TGTGCCAGCAAAGGACAGGGCCATGGCTACACCTTC.

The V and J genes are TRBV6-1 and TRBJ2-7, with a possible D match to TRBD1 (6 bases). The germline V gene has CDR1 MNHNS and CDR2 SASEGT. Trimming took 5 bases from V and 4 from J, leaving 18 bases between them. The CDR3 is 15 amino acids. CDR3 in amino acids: CASSTTGSGRYEQYF. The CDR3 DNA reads TGTGCCAGCAGTACAACAGGGTCAGGGCGGTACGAGCAGTACTTC.

In DNA, the CDR3 is TGTGCCAGCAGCTTAGCGGGGTCAGCGGGCGAGCAGTACTTC. Amino acid sequence: CASSLAGSAGEQYF. The chain recombines TRBV7-8 with TRBJ2-7; D perhaps matches TRBD2 (6 bases). Deletions cut 0 bases from V and 6 bases from J, with 12 bases between. Germline CDR1 is SGHVS and CDR2 is FQNEAQ. The CDR3 runs 14 residues.

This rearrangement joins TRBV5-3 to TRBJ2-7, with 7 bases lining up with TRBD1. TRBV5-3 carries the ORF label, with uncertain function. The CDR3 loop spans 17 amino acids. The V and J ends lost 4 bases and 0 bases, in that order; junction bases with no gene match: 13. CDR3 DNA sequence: TGTGCCAGAAGCCGCTCTGGACAGGCCCTACTCTCCTACGAGCAGTACTTC. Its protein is CARSRSGQALLSYEQYF.

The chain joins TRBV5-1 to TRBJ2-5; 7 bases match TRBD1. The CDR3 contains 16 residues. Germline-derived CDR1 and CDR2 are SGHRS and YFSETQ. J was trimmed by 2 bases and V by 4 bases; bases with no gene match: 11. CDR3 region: CASSQGVQGIQETQYF. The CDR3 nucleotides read TGCGCCAGCAGCCAGGGGGTCCAGGGAATTCAAGAGACCCAGTACTTC.

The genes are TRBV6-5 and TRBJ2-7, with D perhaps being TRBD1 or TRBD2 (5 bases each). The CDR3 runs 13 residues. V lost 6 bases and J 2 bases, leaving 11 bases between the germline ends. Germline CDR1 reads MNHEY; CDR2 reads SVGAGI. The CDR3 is CASSPGGPYEQYF. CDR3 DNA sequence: TGTGCCAGCAGCCCTGGGGGTCCCTACGAGCAGTACTTC.

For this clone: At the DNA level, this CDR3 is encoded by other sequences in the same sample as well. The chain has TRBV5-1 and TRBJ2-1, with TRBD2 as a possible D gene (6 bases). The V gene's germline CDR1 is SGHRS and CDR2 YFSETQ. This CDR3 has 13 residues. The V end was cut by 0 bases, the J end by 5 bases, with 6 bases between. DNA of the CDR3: TGCGCCAGCAGCTTGGGCGGGGACAATGAGCAGTTCTTC. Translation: CASSLGGDNEQFF. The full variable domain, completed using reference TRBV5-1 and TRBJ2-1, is KAGVTQTPRYLIKTRGQQVTLSCSPISGHRSVSWYQQTPGQGLQFLFEYFSETQRNKGNFPGRFSGRQFSNSRSEMNVSTLELGDSALYLCASSLGGDNEQFFGPGTRLTVL.

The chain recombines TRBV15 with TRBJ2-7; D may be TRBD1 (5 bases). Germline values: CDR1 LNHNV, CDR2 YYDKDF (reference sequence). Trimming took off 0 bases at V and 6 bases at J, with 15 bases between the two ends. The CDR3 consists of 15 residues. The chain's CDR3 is CATSRDVVAGPEQYF. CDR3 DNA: TGTGCCACCAGCAGAGATGTGGTGGCAGGGCCCGAGCAGTACTTC.

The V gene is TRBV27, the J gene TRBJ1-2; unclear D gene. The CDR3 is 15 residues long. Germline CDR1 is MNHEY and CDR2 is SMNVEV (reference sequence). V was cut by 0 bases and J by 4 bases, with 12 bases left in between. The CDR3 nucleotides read TGTGCCAGCAGTTTATCGGCAACCCGGGTCTATGGCTACACCTTC. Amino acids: CASSLSATRVYGYTF.